The clone carrying this T cell receptor beta chain occurred once. Antigen unknown. With 0 bases removed from V and 2 bases from J, the gap between germline ends came to 13 bases. The CDR3 runs 17 residues. Germline CDR1 reads MGHRA; CDR2 reads YSYEKL. Methods used by the authors: Filtering differed for immunoSEQ, which gave only junction sequences without quality scores. Libraries were prepared by immunoSEQ multiplex PCR; TCRdb keeps only in-frame clonotypes and omits some of them. The DNA gave D and trimming, while V, J and clone size come from that table. The data contain 2 million to 2.5 million clones, approximately 93% of them singletons. Every donor was a Caucasian adult from Nashville, Tennessee. The data derive from a study of shared clonotypes between healthy human individuals. Study outcomes and limitations: Across a handful of donors, naive CD4 shared about 5%, naive CD8 over 3%, memory CD4 more than 2%, memory CD8 around 0.42%.

The chain has TRBV4-1 and TRBJ2-2; a weak D match, TRBD2 (5 bases). The sample taken for sequencing was naive CD4+ T cells from PBMCs. Regarding subset: CD45RA+ positively selected. This clonotype originated in a man aged 18 to 29 in good health. Some clones in this sample may be carry-over from other donors' samples. The CDR3 DNA is TGCGCCAGCAGCCAAGAAGTTGGAGGTCGTAACACCGGGGAGCTGTTTTTT. It translates to CASSQEVGGRNTGELFF.